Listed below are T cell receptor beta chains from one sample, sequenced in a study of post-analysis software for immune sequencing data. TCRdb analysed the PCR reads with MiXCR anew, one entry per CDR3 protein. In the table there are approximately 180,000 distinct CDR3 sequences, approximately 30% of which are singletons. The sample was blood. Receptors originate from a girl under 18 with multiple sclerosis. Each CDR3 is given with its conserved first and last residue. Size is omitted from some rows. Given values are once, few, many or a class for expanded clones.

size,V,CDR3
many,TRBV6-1,CASSDLTGGGYTF
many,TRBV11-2,CASSFGLAGVSTDTQYF
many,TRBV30,CAWGQGLSYEQYF
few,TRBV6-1,CASSSTGGWTEAFF
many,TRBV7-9,CASSSGSLLWGYEQYF
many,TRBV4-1,CASSRSSGNNEQFF
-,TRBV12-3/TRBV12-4,CASSLGFGGYSGNTIYF
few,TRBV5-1,CASSLELAGLYEQYF
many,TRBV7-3,CASSQRVGEQFF
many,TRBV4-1,CASSQVRGVDEQFF
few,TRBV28,CASSPRTGSSTDTQYF
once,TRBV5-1,CASSLTVGRGLMSYNEQFF
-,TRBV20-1,CSVTTPGPEAFF
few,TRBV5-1,CASSLGAASNQPQHF
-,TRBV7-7,CASSLGGPRDETQYF
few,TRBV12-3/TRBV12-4,CASSLVGAGANVLTF
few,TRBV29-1,CSAGGFLAGGTGTQYF
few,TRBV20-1,CSARSGLAGGPGEQFF
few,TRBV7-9,CASSLGPDEAFF
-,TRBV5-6,CASSLPLTGNEQFF
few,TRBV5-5,CASSSLLLKTQIYEQYF
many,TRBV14,CASSQDLGTGYGYTF
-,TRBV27,CASSLETGGDEQYF
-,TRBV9,CASSVRDRGSTEAFF
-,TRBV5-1,CASSFPLAGSSNEQYF
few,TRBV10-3,CATRTGGGETQYF
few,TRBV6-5,CASSSKFGRLTNYGYTF
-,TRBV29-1,CSVGGLADYEPYF
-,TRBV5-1,CARLGPALTDTQYF
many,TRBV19,CASSPGLAEITYEQYF
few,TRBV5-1,CASSFSSGAFNEQFF
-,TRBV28,CASSPERTGNDEQFF
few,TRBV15,CATSPGGDSGNTIYF
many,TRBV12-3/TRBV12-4,CASRRRDSESYEQYF
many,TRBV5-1,CASSSHGFRDRVNEQFF
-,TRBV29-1,CSVEDTGGKGWNEQFF
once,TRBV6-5,CASRRTHRDNYGYTF
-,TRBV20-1,CSARAGFGSGTGGSGSNQPQHF
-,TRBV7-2,CASSSNLGDQPQHF